The clone carrying this T cell receptor beta chain was seen once. The sample belongs to a study of blood T cell repertoires in COVID-19. At the level of the study: T cells, B-cell-depleted T cells, or PBMCs provided the cDNA or gDNA that served as material.

Germline V CDR1 and CDR2: LNHDA, SQIVND (reference sequence). The V gene end was trimmed by 2 bases and the J gene end by 4 bases; junction bases not matched to a gene: 5. The CDR3 has 16 amino acids. Profiled with immunoSEQ multiplex PCR; TCRdb holds only in-frame clones, not every one. The sample consists of around 100,000 clones, around nine tenths of them appearing once. Material: peripheral blood. The sequence came from a man between 65 and 80 years old with acute or convalescent COVID-19. The chain uses TRBV19 and TRBJ2-7; 13 bases are a match to TRBD2. Here the CDR3 DNA reads TGTGCCAGTAGTATAACGACTAGCGGGAGGTTTTACGAGCAGTACTTC. Protein product: CASSITTSGRFYEQYF.